One sample yielded the 7 T cell receptor beta chains listed below, sequenced in a study of cytotoxic CD8 clonotypes in ibrutinib-treated CLL. The table came from immunoSEQ multiplex PCR; TCRdb's copy has only in-frame clones and leaves some out. In the table there are about 300,000 clones, 67% of which are singletons. This sample comprised PBMCs, obtained after 36 months of ibrutinib treatment. The receptor set was obtained from a human donor with chronic lymphocytic leukemia.

This clone was seen more than once but under ten times. The chain carries TRBV2 and TRBJ1-5; D may be TRBD1 (6 bases). The germline gives CDR1 SNHLY, CDR2 FYNNEI. CDR3 length: 13 amino acids. Trimming shortened V by 10 bases and J by 0 bases, and 10 bases separated the two germline ends. Here the CDR3 DNA reads TGTGCCACAACAGGGTATAGCAATCAGCCCCAGCATTTT. Its translation is CATTGYSNQPQHF.

The chain links TRBV7-2 to TRBJ1-5; perhaps TRBD1 as D (5 bases). Germline CDR1 reads SGHTA; CDR2 reads FQGNSA. V was cut by 1 base and J by 7 bases, with 14 bases left in between. CDR3 size: 15 residues. The CDR3 spells CASSLGLGTHQPQHF. Here the CDR3 DNA reads TGTGCCAGCAGCTTAGGGCTAGGGACCCACCAGCCCCAGCATTTT.

This clone has only a few counts. The chain couples TRBV27 to TRBJ2-7, with 11 bases identical to TRBD2. The CDR3 is made up of 15 amino acids. V lost 4 bases to trimming and J lost 3 bases; unmatched junction nucleotides: 5. Germline V lookup: CDR1 MNHEY, CDR2 SMNVEV (reference sequence). The CDR3 here is CASSSGLAGGYEQYF. In DNA form, the CDR3 reads TGTGCCAGCAGTTCAGGACTAGCGGGTGGCTACGAGCAGTACTTC.

The chain links TRBV18 to TRBJ2-7; the match to TRBD2 covers 9 bases. The CDR3 contains 15 residues. Germline CDR1 and CDR2: KGHSH and LQKENI. Trimming took 4 bases from V and 6 from J; bases not matched to a gene: 10. The DNA of the CDR3 is TGTGCCAGCTCACTAAGACTAGCGGCAGGCGGCGAGCAGTACTTC. This encodes CASSLRLAAGGEQYF.

This CDR3 reads CASSYFPQFF. The DNA for the CDR3 is TGTGCCAGCAGTTACTTCCCCCAGTTCTTC. This chain links TRBV6-7 with TRBJ2-1; no reliable D call. TRBV6-7 is known as an ORF, though its function is uncertain. The CDR3 covers 10 residues. V was shortened by 1 base and J by 13 bases, with 5 bases between the two germline ends.

J is TRBJ1-4 and V is TRBV5-1; the D is unclear. V dropped 4 bases and J dropped 0 bases, with 13 bases sitting between them. The germline gives CDR1 SGHRS, CDR2 YFSETQ. The CDR3 runs 16 residues. This CDR3 is CASSPYMTATNEKLFF. The CDR3 DNA follows: TGCGCCAGCAGCCCCTACATGACTGCAACTAATGAAAAACTGTTTTTT.

Concerning this clone: Different DNA sequences within this sample yield the same CDR3. The chain has TRBV5-4 and TRBJ2-3; no clear D. Deletions cut 4 bases from V and 0 bases from J, with 3 bases between. In germline, CDR1 is SGHNT, CDR2 YYREEE (reference sequence). The CDR3 is made up of 12 amino acids. CDR3 sequence reads: CASSPSTDTQYF. The CDR3 DNA reads TGTGCCAGCAGCCCGAGCACAGATACGCAGTATTTT. The full variable domain, its missing parts supplied by reference TRBV5-4 and TRBJ2-3, is ETGVTQSPTHLIKTRGQQVTLRCSSQSGHNTVSWYQQALGQGPQFIFQYYREEENGRGNFPPRFSGLQFPNYSSELNVNALELDDSALYLCASSPSTDTQYFGPGTRLTVL.